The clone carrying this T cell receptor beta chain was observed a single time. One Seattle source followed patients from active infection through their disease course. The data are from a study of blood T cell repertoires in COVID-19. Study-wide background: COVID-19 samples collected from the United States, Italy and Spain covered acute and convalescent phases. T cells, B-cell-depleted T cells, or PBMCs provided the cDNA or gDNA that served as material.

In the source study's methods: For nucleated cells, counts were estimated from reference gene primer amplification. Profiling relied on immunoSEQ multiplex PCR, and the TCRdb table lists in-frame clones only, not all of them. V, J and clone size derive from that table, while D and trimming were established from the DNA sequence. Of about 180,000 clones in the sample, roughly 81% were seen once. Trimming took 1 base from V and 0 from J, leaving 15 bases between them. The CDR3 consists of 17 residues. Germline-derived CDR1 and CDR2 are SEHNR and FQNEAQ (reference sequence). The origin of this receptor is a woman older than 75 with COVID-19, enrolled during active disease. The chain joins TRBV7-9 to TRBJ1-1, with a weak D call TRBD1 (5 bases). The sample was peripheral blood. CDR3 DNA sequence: TGTGCCAGCAGCTTAGACCGTTCAGGGATTATGAACACTGAAGCTTTCTTT. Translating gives CASSLDRSGIMNTEAFF. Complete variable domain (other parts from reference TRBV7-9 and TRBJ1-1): DTGVSQNPRHKITKRGQNVTFRCDPISEHNRLYWYRQTLGQGPEFLTYFQNEAQLEKSRLLSDRFSAERPKGSFSTLEIQRTEQGDSAMYLCASSLDRSGIMNTEAFFGQGTRLTVV.